Listed below are T cell receptor beta chains from one sample, sequenced in a study of blood T cell repertoires in COVID-19. Assay: immunoSEQ multiplex PCR; the TCRdb copy retains only in-frame clones and omits some. The table records 250,000 to 350,000 clones, 87% of them present only once. Sequencing input: PBMCs or T cells enriched from blood (not recorded which). Receptors were obtained from a woman between 18 and 30 years old who had recovered from COVID-19. Both conserved end residues are part of each CDR3. Each record gives: CDR3 DNA, CDR3 protein, J gene, V gene, clone size, D gene. The D gene is left open where the match is weak. Rows may omit the clone size; those that give it use once, few, many or a size class.

TGCAGCGTTGAAATAGGGGCAGCGCGCTATGGCTACACCTTC CSVEIGAARYGYTF TRBJ1-2 TRBV29-1 - -
TGTGCCAGCAGCGGGACTAGCAGGGCCGGGGAGCTGTTTTTT CASSGTSRAGELFF TRBJ2-2 TRBV13 - TRBD2
TGCGCCAGCAGCGTTGGGATGGGACAGGGAACTAATGAAAAACTGTTTTTT CASSVGMGQGTNEKLFF TRBJ1-4 TRBV5-1 - TRBD1
TGTGCCAGCAGCTTAAACAAATACACTGAAGCTTTCTTT CASSLNKYTEAFF TRBJ1-1 TRBV7-2 - -
TGTGCCAGCAGTTACTCGCCACAGGGGGGAAGGAATGAGCAGTTCTTC CASSYSPQGGRNEQFF TRBJ2-1 TRBV6-5 - TRBD1
TGTGCCAGCAGTCTCCCCCGGGACAGGGGATCTGGCTACACCTTC CASSLPRDRGSGYTF TRBJ1-2 TRBV7-2 - TRBD1
TGTGCCAGCAGCTTAGGCCCAGGTTCTGGAAACACCATATATTTT CASSLGPGSGNTIYF TRBJ1-3 TRBV7-2 once -
TGTGCCACCAGTGACCCTGGGACAATAGAGTTCTTC CATSDPGTIEFF TRBJ2-1 TRBV24-1 - -
TGTGCCAGCTCCCTAGGCTCTCCCTCTGGAAACACCATATATTTT CASSLGSPSGNTIYF TRBJ1-3 TRBV18 once -
TGTGCCAGCAGTGGTGAGGGGGCCCCCAATGAAAAACTGTTTTTT CASSGEGAPNEKLFF TRBJ1-4 TRBV2 - TRBD1
TGTGCCAGCAGCCCCTACCGAACCGGGGAGCTGTTTTTT CASSPYRTGELFF TRBJ2-2 TRBV7-9 - -
TGTGCCAGCAGTGAATTCGGTGCTAGCAGATACTACAATGAGCAGTTCTTC CASSEFGASRYYNEQFF TRBJ2-1 TRBV25-1 - -
TGTGCCAGTAGTCCCATACGGAGCACTAATGAAAAACTGTTTTTT CASSPIRSTNEKLFF TRBJ1-4 TRBV19 - -
TGTGCCAGCAGTTACCGACGGACAGGCGCCATGAACGAGCAGTACTTC CASSYRRTGAMNEQYF TRBJ2-7 TRBV6-5 - TRBD1
TGTGCCAGCAGCGTGGGGATGGGGGCAGTCGACGGAAACACTGAAGCTTTCTTT CASSVGMGAVDGNTEAFF TRBJ1-1 TRBV9 - -
TGTGCCAGCAGTTTAAGAGGCAGGGGGGTCAACGAGCAGTACTTC CASSLRGRGVNEQYF TRBJ2-7 TRBV28 - -
TGTGCCAGCAGTTTACAGGGGCCCCAAGAGACCCAGTACTTC CASSLQGPQETQYF TRBJ2-5 TRBV28 - -
TGTGCCAGCAGGGGACAGGGTGGTCAGCCCCAGCATTTT CASRGQGGQPQHF TRBJ1-5 TRBV28 - TRBD1
TGCGCCAGCAGCTTGTCGGTAGGGACTTCTGGAAACACCATATATTTT CASSLSVGTSGNTIYF TRBJ1-3 TRBV5-1 - -
TGTGCCATCAGTAGCCTCGGACAGGGGAAGCATGGCTACACCTTC CAISSLGQGKHGYTF TRBJ1-2 TRBV10-3 - TRBD1
TGTGCCATCAGTGAGTCCCGGGACAGCTATTACGAGCAGTACTTC CAISESRDSYYEQYF TRBJ2-7 TRBV10-3 - TRBD1
TGTGCCAGTAGTGGTGACAGGATAACTCTGTTTTTT CASSGDRITLFF TRBJ1-4 TRBV19 - -
TGCGCCAGCAGCCGGCGGGGGTCCACAGATACGCAGTATTTT CASSRRGSTDTQYF TRBJ2-3 TRBV4-1 - TRBD2
TGTGCCAGCAGTCAAGGGTTAGCGGGGGTTGAGACCCAGTACTTC CASSQGLAGVETQYF TRBJ2-5 TRBV28 - TRBD2
TGTGCCAGCAGCCGGCGCGGGGGGGACACCGGGGAGCTGTTTTTT CASSRRGGDTGELFF TRBJ2-2 TRBV4-2 - TRBD2